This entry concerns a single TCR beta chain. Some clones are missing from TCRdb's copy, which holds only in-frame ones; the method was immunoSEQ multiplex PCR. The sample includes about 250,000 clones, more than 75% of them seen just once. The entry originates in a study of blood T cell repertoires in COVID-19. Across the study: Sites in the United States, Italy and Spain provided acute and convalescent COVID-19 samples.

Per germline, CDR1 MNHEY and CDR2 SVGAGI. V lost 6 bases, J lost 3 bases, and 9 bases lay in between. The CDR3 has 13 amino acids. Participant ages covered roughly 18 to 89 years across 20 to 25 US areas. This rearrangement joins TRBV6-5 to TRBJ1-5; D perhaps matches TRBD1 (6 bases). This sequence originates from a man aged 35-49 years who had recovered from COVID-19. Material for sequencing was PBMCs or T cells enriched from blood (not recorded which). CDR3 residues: CASRQGHNQPQHF. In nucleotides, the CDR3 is TGTGCCAGCAGGCAGGGGCACAATCAGCCCCAGCATTTT.